The 30 T cell receptor beta chains given below trace back to one sample, sequenced in a study of PD-L1 blockade in urothelial cancer. Assay used: immunoSEQ multiplex PCR; TCRdb lists only in-frame clones, some missing. The table lists tens of thousands of clones, about 84% of them singletons. Time point indicated: pretreatment peripheral blood. The material sequenced was PBMCs, taken around atezolizumab (anti-PD-L1) treatment. Source of these receptors: a man aged 60 to 75 with urothelial cancer.

A few counts support this clone. The chain employs TRBV25-1 and TRBJ1-5; D remains ambiguous. This CDR3 comprises 15 residues. Trimming took 1 base from V and 1 from J, leaving 8 bases between them. CDR1 MGHDK and CDR2 SYGVNS come from the germline V gene. The CDR3 coding sequence is TGTGCCAGCAGTGAATCAGGAGGGAGCAATCAGCCCCAGCATTTT. Translation gives CASSESGGSNQPQHF.

The rearrangement links TRBV14 to TRBJ2-1, with a possible D match to TRBD2 (6 bases). This CDR3 region has 21 residues. V was clipped by 0 bases and J by 5 bases, with 29 bases between them. Germline lookup yields CDR1 SGHDN and CDR2 FVKESK. The CDR3 DNA reads as TGTGCCAGCAGCCAAGATAAGGGGTACCGTATTGGGGGAAGGGAGGACAATGAGCAGTTCTTC. Its translation is CASSQDKGYRIGGREDNEQFF. The whole variable domain, filled in from reference TRBV14 and TRBJ2-1, reads EAGVTQFPSHSVIEKGQTVTLRCDPISGHDNLYWYRRVMGKEIKFLLHFVKESKQDESGMPNNRFLAERTGGTYSTLKVQPAELEDSGVYFCASSQDKGYRIGGREDNEQFFGPGTRLTVL.

This clone has only one observation. This chain connects TRBV7-3 to TRBJ2-1; 10 bases are shared with TRBD1. Germline-derived CDR1 and CDR2 are SGHTA and FQGTGA. The V segment lost 6 bases and the J segment 5 bases; nucleotides outside the gene matches: 13. CDR3 size: 17 residues. The CDR3 bases are TGTGCCAGCAGATCCAGTCTGGGACAGGGGACCCACAATGAGCAGTTCTTC. It translates to CASRSSLGQGTHNEQFF.

V gene TRBV4-1 combines with J gene TRBJ1-2; 8 bases are a match to TRBD1. The CDR3 totals 16 residues. V shed 0 bases and J 3 bases; nucleotides not matched to a gene: 6. Per the germline V gene, CDR1 is MGHRA and CDR2 is YSYEKL. This chain's CDR3 is CASSQDGVTGDYGYTF. In DNA form, the CDR3 reads TGCGCCAGCAGCCAAGATGGGGTGACAGGGGACTATGGCTACACCTTC.

This chain connects TRBV5-1 to TRBJ2-7; TRBD2 is a possible D gene (5 bases). Germline CDR1 SGHRS, CDR2 YFSETQ. The CDR3 runs to 15 residues. Trimming pared 6 bases from V and 6 bases from J, leaving 22 bases between. The CDR3 is CASTLGASGVFEQYF. CDR3 sequence (DNA): TGCGCCAGCACCCTTGGCGCGTCCGGGGTGTTCGAGCAGTACTTC.

The rearrangement links TRBV27 to TRBJ2-1; a possible D gene is TRBD1 (6 bases). Germline V gene sequence: CDR1 MNHEY, CDR2 SMNVEV (reference sequence). V was clipped by 1 base and J by 2 bases, with 9 bases between them. The CDR3 runs 15 residues. CDR3: CASSLWGTTYNEQFF. The DNA of the CDR3 is TGTGCCAGCAGTTTATGGGGGACAACCTACAATGAGCAGTTCTTC.

V and J are TRBV5-4 and TRBJ1-2, with TRBD1 matching over 9 bases. The CDR3 is 13 residues long. Germline V lookup: CDR1 SGHNT, CDR2 YYREEE (reference sequence). After removal of 5 bases from V and 5 bases from J, the junction contained 4 bases not matched to a gene. In DNA form, the CDR3 reads TGTGCCAGCAGGAGGACAGGGGATTATGGCTACACCTTC. Residues: CASRRTGDYGYTF.

This rearrangement joins TRBV18 to TRBJ2-3; the D gene is possibly TRBD2 (6 bases). The germline V and J ends were trimmed by 3 bases and 3 bases, with 16 bases remaining between them. The CDR3 has 16 amino acids. Germline values: CDR1 KGHSH, CDR2 LQKENI. The CDR3 nucleotides are TGTGCCAGCTCACCCTGGGCGGGGAGTAGAACAGATACGCAGTATTTT. Translation gives CASSPWAGSRTDTQYF.

This CDR3 reads CAWEAGLDVTQYF. The CDR3 nucleotides read TGTGCCTGGGAGGCGGGACTAGACGTTACGCAGTATTTT. V usage is TRBV30 and J usage is TRBJ2-3, with 8 positions matching TRBD2. Trimming cost V 5 bases and J 8 bases; bases outside gene matches: 9. CDR3 size: 13 residues. In germline, CDR1 is GTSNPN, CDR2 SVGIG (reference sequence).

This clone was observed a single time. This rearrangement joins TRBV4-1 to TRBJ2-3, with a tentative D call TRBD1 (5 bases). V gave up 0 bases and J gave up 1 base, with 14 bases separating them. The CDR3 sequence is 17 residues long. From germline, CDR1 is MGHRA and CDR2 YSYEKL. The CDR3 DNA follows: TGCGCCAGCAGCCAAGATCGAAGACAGAGACGCACAGATACGCAGTATTTT. Protein product: CASSQDRRQRRTDTQYF.

This chain links TRBV9 with TRBJ2-3; 11 bases line up with TRBD2. CDR3 length equals 16 residues. Germline CDR1 and CDR2: SGDLS and YYNGEE. The J segment lost 2 bases and the V segment lost 3 bases, leaving 5 bases of the junction unmatched. Here the CDR3 DNA reads TGTGCCAGCAGCGCCGGGACTAGCGGACCCACAGATACGCAGTATTTT. Its protein product is CASSAGTSGPTDTQYF. Based on the CDR3 plus reference TRBV9 and TRBJ2-3, the full variable domain is DSGVTQTPKHLITATGQRVTLRCSPRSGDLSVYWYQQSLDQGLQFLIQYYNGEERAKGNILERFSAQQFPDLHSELNLSSLELGDSALYFCASSAGTSGPTDTQYFGPGTRLTVL.

This chain links TRBV19 with TRBJ1-3; TRBD1 matches 7 bases. V lost 9 bases to trimming and J lost 4 bases; unmatched junction nucleotides: 3. This CDR3 region has 12 residues. CDR1 is LNHDA and CDR2 is SQIVND in the germline V gene (reference sequence). The CDR3 reads CASHRGGNTIYF. DNA of the CDR3: TGTGCCAGCCACAGGGGCGGAAACACCATATATTTT.

The chain carries TRBV5-1 and TRBJ2-1, with 12 bases aligning to TRBD2. Germline-derived CDR1 and CDR2 are SGHRS and YFSETQ. Trimming removed 3 bases from V and 3 bases from J; junction bases left unmatched: 10. The CDR3 has 18 residues. The CDR3 coding sequence is TGCGCCAGCAGCTCCTCAACTAGCGGGAGGCTCCTCTACAATGAGCAGTTCTTC. Amino acids: CASSSSTSGRLLYNEQFF.

The chain joins TRBV27 to TRBJ2-7, with a weak D call TRBD2 (6 bases). CDR1 MNHEY and CDR2 SMNVEV come from the germline V gene (reference sequence). This CDR3 has 14 residues. The germline V and J ends were trimmed by 6 bases and 4 bases, with 16 bases remaining between them. The CDR3 sequence: CASRILGGVYEQYF. Here the CDR3 DNA reads TGTGCCAGCAGGATCCTTGGCGGGGTTTACGAGCAGTACTTC.

V is TRBV9 and J is TRBJ1-2; 8 bases match TRBD1. The V and J ends lost 3 bases and 7 bases, in that order; junction bases with no gene match: 8. Germline-derived CDR1 and CDR2 are SGDLS and YYNGEE. The length of the CDR3 is 14 residues. The CDR3 coding sequence is TGTGCCAGCAGCGCCCGGACAGGGACGGGTGGCTACACCTTC. Protein: CASSARTGTGGYTF.

V and J are TRBV5-1 and TRBJ1-2, with TRBD1 identical over 9 bases. The germline CDR1 and CDR2 sequences are SGHRS and YFSETQ. The J segment lost 4 bases and the V segment lost 4 bases, leaving 8 bases of the junction unmatched. CDR3 length: 15 residues. CDR3: CASSIHPGQGYGYTF. The CDR3 DNA follows: TGCGCCAGCAGCATACACCCGGGACAGGGCTATGGCTACACCTTC.

V and J are TRBV11-3 and TRBJ2-1, with D tentatively TRBD2 (6 bases). Germline V gene sequence: CDR1 SGHNT, CDR2 YENEEA. Trimming pared 2 bases from V and 9 bases from J, leaving 20 bases between. This CDR3 has 16 amino acids. The CDR3 DNA follows: TGTGCCAGCAGCTTACTTACCGGAGGGGCGTTAGGTGAGCAGTTCTTC. Protein: CASSLLTGGALGEQFF.

The V gene is TRBV7-3, the J gene TRBJ1-1; perhaps TRBD1 as D (6 bases). Germline-derived CDR1 and CDR2 are SGHTA and FQGTGA. The CDR3 has 14 residues. Trimming cost V 5 bases and J 2 bases, with 12 bases left between them. The CDR3 sequence: CASSEGGSNTEAFF. The DNA for the CDR3 is TGTGCCAGCAGCGAAGGGGGTTCCAACACTGAAGCTTTCTTT.

The chain recombines TRBV18 with TRBJ2-7; 9 nucleotides align to TRBD1. CDR1 is KGHSH, CDR2 LQKENI, per germline. V shed 7 bases, J shed 5 bases, and the junction held 9 bases outside the gene matches. CDR3 length equals 14 residues. Here the CDR3 DNA reads TGTGCCAGCTTCCGGGACAGGGAAGGTAACGAGCAGTACTTC. This translates into CASFRDREGNEQYF.

V and J are TRBV7-2 and TRBJ2-7, with 8 bases lining up with TRBD2. Trimming cost V 5 bases and J 0 bases; bases outside gene matches: 6. The CDR3 extends over 15 amino acids. Germline lookup yields CDR1 SGHTA and CDR2 FQGNSA. The CDR3 here is CASSGDGTSSYEQYF. For the CDR3, the DNA is TGTGCCAGCAGCGGGGACGGGACTAGCTCCTACGAGCAGTACTTC.

J is TRBJ2-2 and V is TRBV2, with D possibly being TRBD2 (6 bases). There are 15 residues in the CDR3. The germline V gene has CDR1 SNHLY and CDR2 FYNNEI. The V end was cut by 4 bases, the J end by 1 base, with 10 bases between. CDR3 sequence: CASSASVQNTGELFF. The CDR3 region has the DNA TGTGCCAGCAGTGCTAGCGTACAGAACACCGGGGAGCTGTTTTTT.

This clone was recorded once. The chain uses TRBV7-2 and TRBJ2-7; 10 positions match TRBD1. This CDR3 has 16 residues. CDR1 is SGHTA, CDR2 FQGNSA, per germline. Losses at the gene ends were 5 bases for V and 5 bases for J; bases not matched to a gene: 12. CDR3 sequence: CASSRRRDRGVHEQYF. The CDR3 DNA reads as TGTGCCAGCAGCCGTCGGCGGGACAGGGGAGTCCACGAGCAGTACTTC.

The J gene is TRBJ1-1, the V gene TRBV7-8; D is unresolved. Trimming pared 3 bases from V and 1 base from J, leaving 9 bases between. Germline V gene lookup returns CDR1 SGHVS and CDR2 FQNEAQ. The CDR3 runs 14 residues. The CDR3 loop is CASSFQEQNTEAFF. Here the CDR3 DNA reads TGTGCCAGCAGCTTCCAGGAACAGAACACTGAAGCTTTCTTT.

This clone has only one observation. The rearrangement uses TRBV13 and TRBJ1-2, with 7 bases lining up with TRBD1. Losses at the gene ends were 6 bases for V and 6 bases for J; bases not matched to a gene: 16. This CDR3 spans 16 amino acids. Germline CDR1 reads PRHDT; CDR2 reads FYEKMQ (reference sequence). The chain's CDR3 is CASRPIDRAAYDGYTF. For the CDR3, the DNA is TGTGCCAGCAGGCCTATCGACAGGGCAGCGTATGATGGCTACACCTTC. The full variable domain, with the rest looked up from reference TRBV13 and TRBJ1-2, is AAGVIQSPRHLIKEKRETATLKCYPIPRHDTVYWYQQGPGQDPQFLISFYEKMQSDKGSIPDRFSAQQFSDYHSELNMSSLELGDSALYFCASRPIDRAAYDGYTFGSGTRLTVV.

The chain links TRBV7-2 to TRBJ2-5; 8 nucleotides line up with TRBD2. Germline V CDR1 and CDR2: SGHTA, FQGNSA. V trimming: 5 bases; J trimming: 5 bases; junction bases outside the gene matches: 19. This CDR3 region has 18 residues. The CDR3 region has the DNA TGTGCCAGCAGCCCCATCCTGGCCAGCGGGGGCCGGGGGGAGACCCAGTACTTC. Amino acids: CASSPILASGGRGETQYF. Full variable domain (outside the CDR3, taken from reference TRBV7-2 and TRBJ2-5): GAGVSQSPSNKVTEKGKDVELRCDPISGHTALYWYRQSLGQGLEFLIYFQGNSAPDKSGLPSDRFSAERTGGSVSTLTIQRTQQEDSAVYLCASSPILASGGRGETQYFGPGTRLLVL.

The V call is TRBV7-9, the J call TRBJ2-7; D not certain. CDR3 size: 12 residues. The V and J ends lost 3 bases and 6 bases respectively, with 9 bases between them. The germline V gene encodes CDR1 SEHNR and CDR2 FQNEAQ (reference sequence). The CDR3 DNA reads TGTGCCAGCAGCTTCCCCTTCTCCGAGCAGTACTTC. It specifies CASSFPFSEQYF.

The genes are TRBV6-6 and TRBJ1-3; no clear D. The V gene's germline CDR1 is MNHNY and CDR2 SVGAGI (reference sequence). The CDR3 loop spans 16 amino acids. Trimming shortened V by 0 bases and J by 0 bases, and 9 bases separated the two germline ends. CDR3 nucleotide sequence: TGTGCCAGCAGTTACTCGAGGCCGGGCTCTGGAAACACCATATATTTT. It specifies CASSYSRPGSGNTIYF.

This chain connects TRBV18 to TRBJ2-1, with TRBD2 identical over 15 bases. This CDR3 is 16 amino acids long. V lost 2 bases, J lost 8 bases, and 4 bases stayed unmatched. Germline loops: CDR1 KGHSH, CDR2 LQKENI. The CDR3 here is CASSPVGLAGGHEQFF. CDR3 DNA sequence: TGTGCCAGCTCACCAGTGGGACTAGCGGGAGGTCATGAGCAGTTCTTC.

Written as DNA, the CDR3 is TGCGCCAGCAGCTCCCGGGACAGGAACTATGGCTACACCTTC. Translating gives CASSSRDRNYGYTF. This sequence joins TRBV5-1 and TRBJ1-2, with TRBD1 matching over 8 bases. The CDR3 length is 14 residues. Per germline, CDR1 SGHRS and CDR2 YFSETQ. V was clipped by 3 bases and J by 2 bases; unmatched bases: 3.

V usage is TRBV11-3 and J usage is TRBJ2-1, with D unresolved. Germline CDR1 SGHNT, CDR2 YENEEA. The CDR3 covers 13 residues. V was shortened by 1 base and J by 5 bases, with 6 bases between the two germline ends. CDR3 in amino acids: CASSLGPNNEQFF. In DNA form, the CDR3 reads TGTGCCAGCAGCTTAGGCCCTAACAATGAGCAGTTCTTC.